Detailed here is one T cell receptor beta chain. Its antigen is currently unknown. This record belongs to a study of identical twins. Study outcomes and limitations: With beta out-of-frame sequences, excess sharing by twins was weaker. One should note that invariant MAIT and iNKT cells could partly confound zero-insertion analyses. It was cross-sectional statistical analysis, not following the same donors, that the conclusions relied on.

Germline lookup yields CDR1 SGHRS and CDR2 YFSETQ. The trim removed 4 bases at V and 0 bases at J, leaving 6 bases unmatched. CDR3 size: 17 residues. Template switching added a universal primer site, and cDNA bore unique molecular identifiers. TCRdb reanalysed the 5' RACE reads using MiXCR and keeps one entry per CDR3 protein. The sample has a few hundred thousand distinct CDR3 sequences, 13% to 15% seen once; the top ten hold roughly 0.43%. The same sample was also used in a study of yellow fever vaccine responses in identical twins.

The receptor's source is a woman younger than 35 in good health. Sequences were obtained from CD4+ T cells sorted from blood. The chain is built from TRBV5-1 and TRBJ2-6, with 8 bases matching TRBD1. The CDR3 region has the DNA TGCGCCAGCAGCCTACAGGGGGTCAGCTCTGGGGCCAACGTCCTGACTTTC. Protein product: CASSLQGVSSGANVLTF.